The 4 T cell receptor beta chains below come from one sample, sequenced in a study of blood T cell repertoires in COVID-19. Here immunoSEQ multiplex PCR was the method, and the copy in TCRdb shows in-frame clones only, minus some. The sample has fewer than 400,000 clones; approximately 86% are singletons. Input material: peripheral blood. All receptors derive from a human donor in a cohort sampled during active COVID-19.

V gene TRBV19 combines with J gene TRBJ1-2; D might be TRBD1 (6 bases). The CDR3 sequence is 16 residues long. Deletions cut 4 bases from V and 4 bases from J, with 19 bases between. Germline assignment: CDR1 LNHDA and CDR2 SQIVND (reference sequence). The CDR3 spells CASSTPRQAIGYGYTF. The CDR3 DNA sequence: TGTGCCAGTAGTACCCCTCGACAGGCAATCGGCTATGGCTACACCTTC.

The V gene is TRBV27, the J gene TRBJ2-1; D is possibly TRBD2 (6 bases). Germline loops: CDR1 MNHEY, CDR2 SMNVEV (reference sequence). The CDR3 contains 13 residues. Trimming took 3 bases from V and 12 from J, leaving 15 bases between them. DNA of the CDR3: TGTGCCAGCAGTTTTTTCGGGAGCTTAGGGCAGTTCTTC. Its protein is CASSFFGSLGQFF.

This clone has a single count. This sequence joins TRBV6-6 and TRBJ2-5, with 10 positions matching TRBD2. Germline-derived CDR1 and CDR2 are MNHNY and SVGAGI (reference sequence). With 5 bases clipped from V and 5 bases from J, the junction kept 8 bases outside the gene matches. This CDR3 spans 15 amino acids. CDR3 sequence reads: CASSPERGGWETQYF. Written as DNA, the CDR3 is TGTGCCAGCAGTCCCGAGCGGGGGGGTTGGGAGACCCAGTACTTC.

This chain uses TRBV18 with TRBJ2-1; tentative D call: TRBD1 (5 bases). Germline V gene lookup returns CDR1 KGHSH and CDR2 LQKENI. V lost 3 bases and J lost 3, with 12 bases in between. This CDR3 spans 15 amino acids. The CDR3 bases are TGTGCCAGCTCACCTCGAAGCCAGGGCTACAATGAGCAGTTCTTC. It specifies CASSPRSQGYNEQFF.